Included here is one TCR beta chain sequence, with context. The sample belongs to a study of control samples from healthy donors and cancer patients. This CDR3 has 14 residues. The germline V and J ends were trimmed by 4 bases and 2 bases, with 11 bases remaining between them. Per germline, CDR1 MGHRA and CDR2 YSYEKL. Using immunoSEQ multiplex PCR, the repertoire was profiled, and TCRdb retains in-frame clones only, with some absent. The sample lists 100,000 or so clones; roughly 89% were seen once. Sequenced sample: blood. The TCR was taken from a man younger than 40 in good health. The V call is TRBV4-1, the J call TRBJ1-1; no definite D call. CDR3 sequence (DNA): TGCGCCAGCAGCCTCACGGCGTACAACACTGAAGCTTTCTTT. It encodes CASSLTAYNTEAFF.